What follows are 16 T cell receptor beta chains derived from one specimen sequenced in a study of cytomegalovirus exposure and HLA in healthy donors. PCR was performed using 60 Vbeta and 13 Jbeta primers. The repertoire was sequenced with immunoSEQ multiplex PCR; TCRdb's copy has only in-frame clones and lacks some. The sample records about 180,000 clones, about 68% being singletons. The sample was PBMCs. The receptors were sampled from a female donor in good health and CMV-seronegative.

V is TRBV10-1 and J is TRBJ1-1, with a tentative D call TRBD1 (6 bases). Germline lookup yields CDR1 WNHNN and CDR2 SYGVQD (reference sequence). This CDR3 region has 13 residues. The V and J ends lost 2 bases and 10 bases respectively, with 14 bases between them. The CDR3: CASSERQLGAAFF. The CDR3 nucleotides are TGCGCCAGCAGTGAGCGACAGTTGGGGGCAGCTTTCTTT.

The chain is built from TRBV18 and TRBJ1-4; no definite D call. The CDR3 covers 19 residues. From germline, CDR1 is KGHSH and CDR2 LQKENI. V shed 5 bases and J shed 0 bases, with 22 bases lying between them. CDR3 sequence (DNA): TGTGCCAGCTCATCACGACGGGGTACGCAGGCCACAACTAATGAAAAACTGTTTTTT. This encodes CASSSRRGTQATTNEKLFF.

This chain connects TRBV19 to TRBJ1-3, with D perhaps matching TRBD1 (5 bases). The germline V gene encodes CDR1 LNHDA and CDR2 SQIVND (reference sequence). With 8 bases removed from V and 0 bases from J, the gap between germline ends came to 14 bases. This CDR3 is 15 amino acids long. DNA for the CDR3: TGTGCCAGTTCCCGACAGATAAGCTCTGGAAACACCATATATTTT. Its protein is CASSRQISSGNTIYF.

CDR3 amino acids: CASSLVTWGGNEQFF. CDR3 sequence (DNA): TGTGCCAGCAGCTTAGTAACGTGGGGAGGGAATGAGCAGTTCTTC. The rearrangement joins TRBV11-1 to TRBJ2-1; TRBD2 agrees at 7 bases. CDR3 length equals 15 residues. The junction had 7 bases not matched to a gene; V was cut back by 1 base and J by 7 bases. CDR1 and CDR2 (germline): SGHAT, FQDESV (reference sequence). Using reference TRBV11-1 and TRBJ2-1 for the parts outside the CDR3, the full variable domain is EAEVAQSPRYKITEKSQAVAFWCDPISGHATLYWYRQILGQGPELLVQFQDESVVDDSQLPKDRFSAERLKGVDSTLKIQPAELGDSAMYLCASSLVTWGGNEQFFGPGTRLTVL.

The rearrangement joins TRBV7-9 to TRBJ2-1; TRBD2 agrees at 8 bases. CDR1 SEHNR and CDR2 FQNEAQ come from the germline V gene (reference sequence). The J segment lost 3 bases and the V segment lost 2 bases, leaving 6 bases of the junction unmatched. This CDR3 comprises 16 residues. CDR3 nucleotide sequence: TGTGCCAGCAGCTTATTCGGGGGGGCGGTCTACAATGAGCAGTTCTTC. Amino acid sequence: CASSLFGGAVYNEQFF.

This chain links TRBV4-3 with TRBJ1-1, with 10 bases fitting TRBD1. The CDR3 totals 14 residues. Germline V lookup: CDR1 LGHNA, CDR2 YSLEER. V lost 4 bases, J lost 4 bases, and 3 bases stayed unmatched. The DNA for the CDR3 is TGCGCCAGCAGCCCCGGGGACAGGGGCACTGAAGCTTTCTTT. It translates to CASSPGDRGTEAFF.

As to this clone: One junction end does not reproduce the germline sequence, and a read error may be involved. The rearrangement joins TRBV7-9 to TRBJ2-6; TRBD2 agrees at 9 bases. The CDR3 consists of 18 residues. The V gene's germline CDR1 is SEHNR and CDR2 FQNEAQ (reference sequence). The CDR3 spells CASSPMTSGRSGANGLTF. The DNA of the CDR3 is TGTGCCAGCAGCCCAATGACTAGCGGCCGCTCTGGGGCCAACGGCCTGACTTTC.

This CDR3 is CASSPTGQGWAEAFF. Written as DNA, the CDR3 is TGTGCCAGCAGCCCGACGGGACAGGGCTGGGCTGAAGCTTTCTTT. The gene calls are TRBV4-2 and TRBJ1-1; TRBD1 matches at 9 bases. Germline CDR1 reads LGHNA; CDR2 reads YNFKEQ. V lost 4 bases, J lost 6 bases, and 9 bases stayed unmatched. This CDR3 spans 15 amino acids.

The rearrangement uses TRBV27 and TRBJ1-2; 9 nucleotides agree with TRBD1. The length of the CDR3 is 12 residues. Germline V gene data show CDR1 as MNHEY and CDR2 as SMNVEV (reference sequence). J was trimmed by 9 bases and V by 6 bases; bases with no gene match: 5. The CDR3 DNA reads as TGTGCCAGCAGAACAGGGGGCTGGCGCTACACCTTC. It codes for CASRTGGWRYTF.

The J gene is TRBJ1-2, the V gene TRBV19, with D maybe TRBD1 (6 bases). Germline CDR1 reads LNHDA; CDR2 reads SQIVND (reference sequence). Trimming left V 7 bases short and J 4 bases short, with 22 bases between. The CDR3 consists of 16 residues. In nucleotides, the CDR3 is TGTGCCAGTAATCATCCCCGACAGGATGGGGTCTATGGCTACACCTTC. Translation: CASNHPRQDGVYGYTF. The full variable domain, completed using reference TRBV19 and TRBJ1-2, is DGGITQSPKYLFRKEGQNVTLSCEQNLNHDAMYWYRQDPGQGLRLIYYSQIVNDFQKGDIAEGYSVSREKKESFPLTVTSAQKNPTAFYLCASNHPRQDGVYGYTFGSGTRLTVV.

V gene TRBV7-8 combines with J gene TRBJ2-1, with D possibly being TRBD1 (5 bases). The length of the CDR3 is 14 residues. Germline loops: CDR1 SGHVS, CDR2 FQNEAQ. V lost 4 bases to trimming and J lost 6 bases, with 13 bases between them. The DNA of the CDR3 is TGTGCCAGCAGCTCCCCGGACACTACCAATGAGCAGTTCTTC. Translating gives CASSSPDTTNEQFF.

The chain is built from TRBV2 and TRBJ1-1; weak D call: TRBD1 (6 bases). V was pared by 7 bases and J by 5 bases, with 17 bases between. Germline V gene data show CDR1 as SNHLY and CDR2 as FYNNEI. The CDR3 has 14 residues. The CDR3 DNA follows: TGTGCCAGCAATCTACAGGGTCCGGGGACTGAAGCTTTCTTT. This sequence encodes CASNLQGPGTEAFF.

This clone was seen only once. This chain joins TRBV7-2 and TRBJ1-5; TRBD1 might be the D (5 bases). V lost 3 bases to trimming and J lost 5 bases, with 11 bases between them. CDR1 is SGHTA, CDR2 FQGNSA, per germline. This CDR3 spans 14 amino acids. The CDR3 protein is CASSFREGHQPQHF. The DNA for the CDR3 is TGTGCCAGCAGCTTCCGGGAGGGGCATCAGCCCCAGCATTTT.

This clone was picked up a small number of times. The chain carries TRBV5-1 and TRBJ1-6, with 8 positions matching TRBD1. V dropped 5 bases and J dropped 8; count of bases not matched to a gene: 15. Germline CDR1 SGHRS, CDR2 YFSETQ. The CDR3 extends over 17 amino acids. CDR3: CASSMTQQGVEYSPLHF. The DNA of the CDR3 is TGCGCCAGCAGTATGACCCAACAGGGGGTGGAATATTCACCCCTCCACTTT.

CDR3 in amino acids: CASSTGQGFITGELFF. The CDR3 bases are TGCGCCAGCAGTACCGGACAGGGATTCATCACCGGGGAGCTGTTTTTT. V is TRBV5-1 and J is TRBJ2-2; 8 bases fit TRBD1. CDR1 and CDR2 (germline): SGHRS, YFSETQ. Losses at the gene ends were 5 bases for V and 4 bases for J; bases not matched to a gene: 10. The CDR3 runs 16 residues.

The rearrangement joins TRBV6-6 to TRBJ1-5; D might be TRBD1 (6 bases). The CDR3 is 16 residues long. From germline, CDR1 is MNHNY and CDR2 SVGAGI (reference sequence). Trimming cost V 2 bases and J 7 bases, with 18 bases left between them. The CDR3 DNA reads as TGTGCCAGCAGTTACACCCCGGGGGGGGCGGAACAGCCCCAGCATTTT. It specifies CASSYTPGGAEQPQHF.